A single sample gave rise to the 20 T cell receptor beta chains below, sequenced in a study of T cells in Graves' hyperthyroidism and ophthalmopathy. RNA transcripts served as the template for amplifying TCR beta CDR3 regions. TCR CDR3 regions were first amplified by RT-PCR with HTBI primers. TCRdb independently ran MiXCR on the multiplex PCR reads; one entry per CDR3 protein. The sample yields around 600,000 distinct CDR3 sequences, more than 14% seen once. The sequencing input was blood. The source is a woman in her forties or fifties with Graves' ophthalmopathy.

This clonotype was counted ten times or more. The genes are TRBV28 and TRBJ2-1; 9 nucleotides align to TRBD1. In germline, CDR1 is MDHEN, CDR2 SYDVKM. CDR3 size: 17 residues. V lost 3 bases, J lost 1 base, and 7 bases stayed unmatched. This CDR3 is CASSFWGQGISYNEQFF. DNA for the CDR3: TGTGCCAGCAGTTTTTGGGGACAGGGAATTTCCTACAATGAGCAGTTCTTC. Looking up the rest from reference TRBV28 and TRBJ2-1 gives the full variable domain: DVKVTQSSRYLVKRTGEKVFLECVQDMDHENMFWYRQDPGLGLRLIYFSYDVKMKEKGDIPEGYSVSREKKERFSLILESASTNQTSMYLCASSFWGQGISYNEQFFGPGTRLTVL.

The chain recombines TRBV24-1 with TRBJ2-1, with D possibly matching TRBD2 (5 bases). This CDR3 has 16 amino acids. Trimming removed 4 bases at V and 8 bases at J, with 20 bases between. Looked up from germline, CDR1 is KGHDR and CDR2 is SFDVKD. CDR3 sequence reads: CATSETASSPGDEQFF. The DNA for the CDR3 is TGTGCCACCAGTGAGACCGCTAGCTCCCCAGGCGATGAGCAGTTCTTC.

This chain uses TRBV3-1 with TRBJ2-3; 7 bases match TRBD2. V was clipped by 1 base and J by 7 bases; unmatched bases: 5. The CDR3 contains 14 residues. CDR1 LGHDT and CDR2 YNNKEL come from the germline V gene (reference sequence). CDR3 amino acids: CASSQGGRLNTQYF. CDR3 coding DNA: TGTGCCAGCAGCCAAGGCGGGAGACTAAATACGCAGTATTTT.

This clonotype was picked up many times. J is TRBJ1-1 and V is TRBV2; D is undetermined. The CDR3 spans 12 residues. Trimming stripped 8 bases from V and 10 bases from J, with 17 bases between. Germline V CDR1 and CDR2: SNHLY, FYNNEI. The CDR3 sequence is CASLSRLIGAFF. The CDR3 bases are TGTGCCAGCCTCTCCCGGTTAATCGGAGCTTTCTTT. The full variable domain, rest sourced from reference TRBV2 and TRBJ1-1, is EPEVTQTPSHQVTQMGQEVILRCVPISNHLYFYWYRQILGQKVEFLVSFYNNEISEKSEIFDDQFSVERPDGSNFTLKIRSTKLEDSAMYFCASLSRLIGAFFGQGTRLTVV.

This chain connects TRBV6-2 or TRBV6-3 to TRBJ2-5; maybe TRBD1 (5 bases). The CDR3 covers 14 residues. Trimming took off 6 bases at V and 7 bases at J, with 18 bases between the two ends. Germline loops: CDR1 MNHEY, CDR2 SVGEGT. CDR3 DNA sequence: TGTGCCAGCAGACCCATTCTAGGGGAAGGGACCCAGTACTTC. It encodes CASRPILGEGTQYF.

This clonotype turned up a few times. This sequence joins TRBV6-2 or TRBV6-3 and TRBJ2-1; 10 nucleotides agree with TRBD2. This CDR3 spans 18 amino acids. V trimming: 4 bases; J trimming: 4 bases; junction bases outside the gene matches: 13. The germline CDR1 and CDR2 sequences are MNHEY and SVGEGT. The CDR3 loop is CASSFTPSGSSSYNEQFF. The CDR3 DNA reads as TGTGCCAGCAGTTTCACCCCTAGCGGGAGTAGTTCTTACAATGAGCAGTTCTTC.

This clonotype was seen only a few times. The chain links TRBV6-1 to TRBJ1-3; D is uncertain. Germline-derived CDR1 and CDR2 are MNHNS and SASEGT. The CDR3 runs 16 residues. The germline V and J ends were trimmed by 4 bases and 0 bases, with 13 bases remaining between them. This chain's CDR3 is CASSVLTPASGNTIYF. The CDR3 bases are TGTGCCAGCAGTGTTTTAACTCCGGCCTCTGGAAACACCATATATTTT.

V usage is TRBV7-9 and J usage is TRBJ1-6; 8 bases align to TRBD1. CDR1 is SEHNR, CDR2 FQNEAQ, per germline (reference sequence). This CDR3 region has 15 residues. V was pared by 6 bases and J by 8 bases, with 9 bases of the junction left unmatched. The CDR3 reads CASSQIDRGDSPLHF. DNA of the CDR3: TGTGCCAGCAGTCAAATCGACAGGGGAGATTCACCCCTCCACTTT.

This clonotype was counted at least ten times. The CDR3: CSARGLAGVGETQYF. The CDR3 DNA sequence: TGCAGTGCTAGAGGACTAGCGGGAGTAGGAGAGACCCAGTACTTC. The gene calls are TRBV20-1 and TRBJ2-5; 12 bases fit TRBD2. From germline, CDR1 is DFQATT and CDR2 SNEGSKA (reference sequence). V lost 1 base and J lost 4; bases outside the gene matches: 4. This CDR3 is built from 15 residues.

This clonotype was counted a few times. The rearrangement joins TRBV7-9 to TRBJ2-2; D remains unclear. Trimming stripped 6 bases from V and 4 bases from J, with 6 bases between. From germline, CDR1 is SEHNR and CDR2 FQNEAQ (reference sequence). There are 12 residues in the CDR3. The CDR3 region has the DNA TGTGCCAGCAGGGGTCTCACCGGGGAGCTGTTTTTT. This translates into CASRGLTGELFF.

The chain couples TRBV4-1 to TRBJ2-7; D unresolved. This CDR3 region has 15 residues. In germline, CDR1 is MGHRA, CDR2 YSYEKL. V was cut by 2 bases and J by 2 bases, with 13 bases left in between. This CDR3 is CASSQRQLNPYEQYF. CDR3 DNA: TGCGCCAGCAGCCAACGCCAATTAAATCCCTACGAGCAGTACTTC.

The chain has TRBV12-5 and TRBJ1-3; the match to TRBD1 covers 7 bases. The CDR3 contains 15 residues. J was trimmed by 1 base and V by 6 bases; bases with no gene match: 6. CDR1 and CDR2 (germline): LGHNT, FRNRAP. The CDR3 region is CASGRKTGSGNTIYF. The DNA for the CDR3 is TGTGCTAGTGGCCGTAAGACAGGGTCTGGAAACACCATATATTTT.

The sample holds many counts of this clonotype. The V and J genes are TRBV7-9 and TRBJ2-7; D is possibly TRBD2 (5 bases). V was clipped by 1 base and J by 7 bases, with 11 bases between them. The CDR3 covers 13 residues. The germline V gene has CDR1 SEHNR and CDR2 FQNEAQ (reference sequence). The CDR3 is CASSLGAGGEQYF. The CDR3 DNA sequence: TGTGCCAGCAGCTTAGGTGCGGGTGGAGAGCAGTACTTC.

This clonotype was observed a few times. The chain's CDR3 is CSARDRVLAGTNEQFF. The CDR3 DNA reads as TGCAGTGCTAGAGATCGGGTCTTAGCGGGGACCAATGAGCAGTTCTTC. This rearrangement joins TRBV20-1 to TRBJ2-1, with 8 bases lining up with TRBD2. Germline V CDR1 and CDR2: DFQATT, SNEGSKA (reference sequence). The ends lost 0 bases at V and 6 bases at J; junction bases unmatched: 10. This CDR3 contains 16 residues.

This clonotype has only a few counts. The V call is TRBV12-3 or TRBV12-4, the J call TRBJ2-7; 7 positions agree with TRBD2. CDR3 size: 13 residues. V lost 6 bases to trimming and J lost 4 bases; unmatched junction nucleotides: 6. The CDR3 sequence is CASRNGLVYEQYF. The CDR3 DNA is TGTGCCAGCAGAAACGGACTAGTGTACGAGCAGTACTTC.

This chain connects TRBV5-1 to TRBJ2-6; D remains ambiguous. Germline CDR1 is SGHRS and CDR2 is YFSETQ. This CDR3 is 15 amino acids long. Trimming removed 3 bases at V and 0 bases at J, with 7 bases between. CDR3 region: CASSWKPSGANVLTF. In DNA form, the CDR3 reads TGCGCCAGCAGCTGGAAGCCCTCTGGGGCCAACGTCCTGACTTTC.

This clonotype was seen many times. The rearrangement uses TRBV5-6 and TRBJ2-5, with 7 positions matching TRBD1. The CDR3 contains 15 residues. Germline assignment: CDR1 SGHDT and CDR2 YYEEEE. V lost 0 bases, J lost 1 base, and 3 bases stayed unmatched. CDR3 loop: CASSLEQGIQETQYF. The CDR3 DNA reads as TGTGCCAGCAGCTTGGAACAGGGGATCCAAGAGACCCAGTACTTC.

As for this clonotype: Being one base from a much bigger clone, this may be a read error. CDR3 loop: CASSQGSGINSCEQYF. The CDR3 region has the DNA TGTGCCAGCAGCCAAGGGTCAGGGATCAACTCCTGCGAGCAGTACTTC. The chain joins TRBV3-2 to TRBJ2-7; TRBD1, the D gene given by the table, was not confirmed from the DNA. TRBV3-2 is marked as a pseudogene. The CDR3 covers 16 residues.

This clonotype was picked up many times. The V call is TRBV27, the J call TRBJ1-2; 9 bases line up with TRBD1. The V gene's germline CDR1 is MNHEY and CDR2 SMNVEV (reference sequence). Trimming took 5 bases from V and 3 from J; bases not matched to a gene: 7. The CDR3 runs 15 residues. CDR3 protein: CASSPRTGAYYGYTF. The CDR3 DNA reads TGTGCCAGCAGTCCGCGGACAGGGGCTTACTATGGCTACACCTTC.

This clonotype was picked up many times. The chain joins TRBV7-3 to TRBJ2-3; perhaps TRBD2 as D (6 bases). Looked up from germline, CDR1 is SGHTA and CDR2 is FQGTGA. The CDR3 has 13 residues. V lost 6 bases and J 5 bases, leaving 12 bases between the germline ends. The CDR3 loop is CASSSGARDTQYF. Written as DNA, the CDR3 is TGTGCCAGCAGTTCGGGAGCAAGAGATACGCAGTATTTT.